This TCR beta chain comes out of a study of T cell repertoires in cytomegalovirus infection. The table lists this clonotype with many counts. CDR1 and CDR2 (germline): MNHEY, SVGEGT. The V end lost 5 bases, the J end lost 2 bases, and 16 bases lay between the germline ends. The CDR3 totals 16 residues. TCRdb passed the reads through MiXCR, listing each CDR3 protein once. The sample yields roughly 640,000 distinct CDR3 sequences, roughly a quarter seen once. The receptor comes from a human donor in good health (CMV status not recorded). Some clones in this sample may be carry-over from other donors' samples. The chain is built from TRBV6-2 or TRBV6-3 and TRBJ2-1; D gene ambiguous. Sequencing was done on a sample of CD8+ T cells from PBMCs. In DNA form, the CDR3 reads TGTGCCAGCAGTCAACCTGACTCATTAACCTACAATGAGCAGTTCTTC. It encodes CASSQPDSLTYNEQFF.